The next 32 T cell receptor beta chains were all read from a single sample in a study of long-term antiretroviral therapy in people with HIV. Samples were assayed with immunoSEQ v3.0 at survey level. Repertoires were generated with immunoSEQ multiplex PCR, while TCRdb's copy carries only in-frame clones and drops some. The sample shows some 36,000 clones, about 85% of them seen only once. The material was unsorted PBMCs, obtained approximately 2.9 years before starting antiretroviral therapy. Receptor source: a woman aged 30 to 39 with HIV.

The chain has TRBV19 and TRBJ2-5; D is unclear. The V and J ends lost 3 bases and 2 bases respectively, with 13 bases between them. CDR1 and CDR2 (germline): LNHDA, SQIVND (reference sequence). The CDR3 contains 15 residues. CDR3 amino acids: CASSIGEQTQETQYF. In DNA, the CDR3 is TGTGCCAGTAGTATTGGGGAACAGACTCAAGAGACCCAGTACTTC.

This clone came up once. V usage is TRBV12-2 and J usage is TRBJ2-5; the D segment call TRBD2 is taken from the table without a DNA check. TRBV12-2 represents a pseudogene. The CDR3 has 17 amino acids. The DNA for the CDR3 is TGTGCAAGTCGCCCGCGGACTAGCGGGTGGTGGCAAGAGACCCAGTACTTC. It encodes CASRPRTSGWWQETQYF.

This clone was observed a few times. The CDR3 is CASSVGGNTGELFF. The DNA of the CDR3 is TGTGCCAGCAGCGTCGGGGGGAACACCGGGGAGCTGTTTTTT. The chain has TRBV9 and TRBJ2-2; D possibly corresponds to TRBD2 (6 bases). The germline gives CDR1 SGDLS, CDR2 YYNGEE. The CDR3 loop spans 14 amino acids. V lost 2 bases to trimming and J lost 1 base, with 6 bases between them.

V is TRBV7-8 and J is TRBJ1-6, with 7 bases identical to TRBD1. V shed 1 base and J 9 bases; nucleotides not matched to a gene: 0. The CDR3 has 13 amino acids. The germline gives CDR1 SGHVS, CDR2 FQNEAQ. CDR3 loop: CASSLGQGSPLHF. The CDR3 bases are TGTGCCAGCAGCTTAGGACAGGGTTCACCCCTCCACTTT.

The chain combines TRBV5-1 with TRBJ2-5; TRBD2 aligns across 14 bases. The CDR3 extends over 16 amino acids. Looked up from germline, CDR1 is SGHRS and CDR2 is YFSETQ. After removal of 4 bases from V and 4 bases from J, the junction contained 6 bases not matched to a gene. CDR3 residues: CASSPQGTSGGETQYF. Written as DNA, the CDR3 is TGCGCCAGCAGCCCCCAGGGGACTAGCGGGGGAGAGACCCAGTACTTC.

The rearrangement links TRBV9 to TRBJ2-2; perhaps TRBD2 as D (5 bases). This CDR3 is 14 amino acids long. Between the trimmed V and J ends, which lost 4 bases and 5 bases, there was a span of 12 bases. Germline V gene lookup returns CDR1 SGDLS and CDR2 YYNGEE. The CDR3: CASSPTRGTGELFF. The CDR3 DNA sequence: TGTGCCAGCAGCCCAACTAGAGGGACCGGGGAGCTGTTTTTT.

J is TRBJ2-3 and V is TRBV30; the match to TRBD2 covers 8 bases. Germline V CDR1 and CDR2: GTSNPN, SVGIG (reference sequence). The ends lost 1 base at V and 5 bases at J; junction bases unmatched: 5. The CDR3 has 14 residues. The CDR3 loop reads CAWSGRGDIDTQYF. DNA of the CDR3: TGTGCCTGGAGTGGGCGGGGGGATATAGATACGCAGTATTTT.

This clone was recorded a few times. CDR3 DNA sequence: TGTGCCTGGAGTACCACTAACACTGAAGCTTTCTTT. This sequence encodes CAWSTTNTEAFF. The chain carries TRBV30 and TRBJ1-1; unclear D gene. The CDR3 contains 12 residues. The germline gives CDR1 GTSNPN, CDR2 SVGIG (reference sequence). The ends were cut back, 2 bases at V and 2 bases at J, with 6 bases in the middle.

The chain combines TRBV2 with TRBJ1-6; 9 positions match TRBD1. V lost 6 bases to trimming and J lost 9 bases; unmatched junction nucleotides: 9. Looked up from germline, CDR1 is SNHLY and CDR2 is FYNNEI. CDR3 length equals 15 residues. The CDR3 coding sequence is TGTGCCAGCAGCCGGGGCGGACAGGGGACTTCACCCCTCCACTTT. Its protein product is CASSRGGQGTSPLHF.

The chain carries TRBV5-1 and TRBJ1-1; no clear D gene. Germline-derived CDR1 and CDR2 are SGHRS and YFSETQ. V was cut by 2 bases and J by 4 bases, with 18 bases left in between. There are 16 residues in the CDR3. The CDR3 nucleotides are TGCGCCAGCAGCTTTTTCTCGGGGTCCCTGGGCACTGAAGCTTTCTTT. This gives the protein CASSFFSGSLGTEAFF.

The V gene is TRBV7-9, the J gene TRBJ2-6; tentative D call: TRBD2 (5 bases). Germline V gene lookup returns CDR1 SEHNR and CDR2 FQNEAQ (reference sequence). The CDR3 spans 13 residues. Trimming removed 4 bases from V and 9 bases from J, with 10 bases in between. CDR3 region: CASSSSEGNVLTF. The CDR3 DNA is TGTGCCAGCAGCTCCTCCGAGGGCAACGTCCTGACTTTC.

The rearrangement links TRBV18 to TRBJ2-3; D remains ambiguous. The germline CDR1 and CDR2 sequences are KGHSH and LQKENI. V lost 4 bases, J lost 2 bases, and 7 bases lay in between. The CDR3 has 13 amino acids. This CDR3 reads CASSQRYTDTQYF. DNA of the CDR3: TGTGCCAGCTCACAACGGTACACAGATACGCAGTATTTT.

The chain has TRBV11-2 and TRBJ1-2, with no clear D. The V and J ends lost 1 base and 1 base respectively, with 13 bases between them. Germline-derived CDR1 and CDR2 are SGHAT and FQNNGV. The CDR3 consists of 16 residues. This chain's CDR3 is CASSLAVFPLNYGYTF. The CDR3 bases are TGTGCCAGCAGCTTAGCCGTTTTCCCTCTTAACTATGGCTACACCTTC.

V is TRBV10-3 and J is TRBJ2-5, with 7 bases identical to TRBD1. The CDR3 is 14 residues long. The germline V gene encodes CDR1 ENHRY and CDR2 SYGVKD. V shed 3 bases and J 4 bases; nucleotides not matched to a gene: 5. CDR3 bases: TGTGCCATCAGTGACCCGGGACAGACAGAGACCCAGTACTTC. It codes for CAISDPGQTETQYF.

V gene TRBV5-6 combines with J gene TRBJ2-2; D unclear. This CDR3 region has 16 residues. Germline V gene lookup returns CDR1 SGHDT and CDR2 YYEEEE. V was clipped by 2 bases and J by 0 bases, with 11 bases between them. CDR3 bases: TGTGCCAGCAGCTTTTTAAGGATTGCGAACACCGGGGAGCTGTTTTTT. Translating it yields CASSFLRIANTGELFF.

The chain employs TRBV6-5 and TRBJ2-1, with 11 nucleotides matching TRBD2. Trimming cost V 1 base and J 8 bases; bases outside gene matches: 7. The CDR3 loop spans 16 amino acids. The germline V gene has CDR1 MNHEY and CDR2 SVGAGI. DNA of the CDR3: TGTGCCAGCAGTTACTGGCTAGCGGGGGGTGGTTATGAGCAGTTCTTC. This sequence encodes CASSYWLAGGGYEQFF.

J is TRBJ2-1 and V is TRBV11-2, with 15 bases matching TRBD2. The CDR3 is 18 amino acids. The trim removed 1 base at V and 10 bases at J, leaving 11 bases unmatched. Germline loops: CDR1 SGHAT, CDR2 FQNNGV. CDR3 residues: CASSLGPGLAGGGKEQFF. In DNA form, the CDR3 reads TGTGCCAGCAGCTTAGGGCCGGGACTAGCGGGGGGAGGGAAGGAGCAGTTCTTC.

The sample holds a few counts of this clone. In nucleotides, the CDR3 is TGTGCCAGCAGCTTAGAATTCGGGACTGCCTACGAGCAGTACTTC. This codes for CASSLEFGTAYEQYF. The chain links TRBV11-3 to TRBJ2-7, with D maybe TRBD2 (6 bases). Germline-derived CDR1 and CDR2 are SGHNT and YENEEA. This CDR3 has 15 residues. Between the trimmed V and J ends, which lost 0 bases and 2 bases, there was a span of 11 bases.

J is TRBJ2-7 and V is TRBV27, with 9 bases aligning to TRBD2. V was clipped by 1 base and J by 0 bases; unmatched bases: 7. This CDR3 has 17 residues. Germline CDR1 reads MNHEY; CDR2 reads SMNVEV (reference sequence). In DNA, the CDR3 is TGTGCCAGCAGTTTATTTAGCGGGGGACTCAGCTCCTACGAGCAGTACTTC. Translating it yields CASSLFSGGLSSYEQYF.

This chain uses TRBV6-5 with TRBJ1-1, with D uncertain. The germline V gene has CDR1 MNHEY and CDR2 SVGAGI. CDR3 size: 11 residues. Between the trimmed V and J ends, which lost 8 bases and 5 bases, there was a span of 9 bases. The chain's CDR3 is CASGLWTEAFF. CDR3 DNA: TGTGCCAGCGGTCTCTGGACTGAAGCTTTCTTT.

The chain links TRBV15 to TRBJ1-6, with D hard to call. This CDR3 is 15 amino acids long. The germline V and J ends were trimmed by 7 bases and 7 bases, with 17 bases remaining between them. Germline V gene data show CDR1 as LNHNV and CDR2 as YYDKDF (reference sequence). The CDR3 is CATTVREGINSPLHF. CDR3 nucleotides: TGTGCCACCACGGTCCGGGAGGGAATAAATTCACCCCTCCACTTT.

The V call is TRBV7-2, the J call TRBJ2-5; 10 bases fit TRBD2. V lost 4 bases, J lost 1 base, and 3 bases stayed unmatched. This CDR3 is built from 15 residues. Germline loops: CDR1 SGHTA, CDR2 FQGNSA. The CDR3 reads CASSSLAGAQETQYF. CDR3 nucleotides: TGTGCCAGCAGCTCCCTAGCGGGGGCCCAAGAGACCCAGTACTTC.

V gene TRBV5-1 combines with J gene TRBJ2-3; 9 nucleotides line up with TRBD1. The CDR3 consists of 16 residues. V was clipped by 4 bases and J by 2 bases; unmatched bases: 8. CDR1 and CDR2 from the germline V gene are SGHRS and YFSETQ. CDR3 sequence reads: CASSPPGQGFTDTQYF. CDR3 nucleotides: TGCGCCAGCAGCCCACCGGGACAGGGCTTCACAGATACGCAGTATTTT.

The gene calls are TRBV9 and TRBJ1-5; D is possibly TRBD1 (6 bases). The germline gives CDR1 SGDLS, CDR2 YYNGEE. The CDR3 contains 16 residues. The germline V and J ends were trimmed by 3 bases and 3 bases, with 16 bases remaining between them. For the CDR3, the DNA is TGTGCCAGCAGCGGCACCCGACGGACAGTCAATCAGCCCCAGCATTTT. This sequence encodes CASSGTRRTVNQPQHF.

This chain uses TRBV30 with TRBJ1-3; a possible D gene is TRBD1 (5 bases). Germline V gene sequence: CDR1 GTSNPN, CDR2 SVGIG (reference sequence). V was clipped by 2 bases and J by 4 bases, with 18 bases between them. CDR3 size: 16 residues. Here the CDR3 reads CAWSIGTPLGGNTIYF. CDR3 DNA: TGTGCCTGGAGTATCGGGACTCCCCTCGGCGGAAACACCATATATTTT. The full variable domain, rest sourced from reference TRBV30 and TRBJ1-3, is SQTIHQWPATLVQPVGSPLSLECTVEGTSNPNLYWYRQAAGRGLQLLFYSVGIGQISSEVPQNLSASRPQDRQFILSSKKLLLSDSGFYLCAWSIGTPLGGNTIYFGEGSWLTVV.

This sequence joins TRBV6-1 and TRBJ2-1; 9 nucleotides align to TRBD1. The CDR3 runs 14 residues. Losses at the gene ends were 4 bases for V and 2 bases for J; bases not matched to a gene: 0. Germline CDR1 reads MNHNS; CDR2 reads SASEGT. CDR3 protein: CASSGDRAYNEQFF. For the CDR3, the DNA is TGTGCCAGCAGTGGGGACAGGGCCTACAATGAGCAGTTCTTC.

This chain joins TRBV2 and TRBJ1-1; unclear D gene. Germline V gives CDR1 SNHLY, CDR2 FYNNEI. The CDR3 covers 15 residues. The V gene lost 4 bases and the J gene lost 0 bases, with 12 bases spanning the gap. The CDR3 loop reads CASSATPKLNTEAFF. The CDR3 nucleotides are TGTGCCAGCAGTGCCACTCCTAAACTGAACACTGAAGCTTTCTTT. Supplemented by reference TRBV2 and TRBJ1-1, the full variable domain reads EPEVTQTPSHQVTQMGQEVILRCVPISNHLYFYWYRQILGQKVEFLVSFYNNEISEKSEIFDDQFSVERPDGSNFTLKIRSTKLEDSAMYFCASSATPKLNTEAFFGQGTRLTVV.

This rearrangement joins TRBV27 to TRBJ2-1, with D maybe TRBD2 (5 bases). The germline V gene encodes CDR1 MNHEY and CDR2 SMNVEV (reference sequence). Trimming removed 4 bases from V and 7 bases from J, with 5 bases in between. This CDR3 comprises 11 residues. In nucleotides, the CDR3 is TGTGCCAGCAGTTCGGGGAATGAGCAGTTCTTC. Translated, it gives CASSSGNEQFF.

The chain carries TRBV18 and TRBJ1-1; 8 bases align to TRBD1. The V gene end was trimmed by 3 bases and the J gene end by 5 bases; junction bases not matched to a gene: 5. Germline loops: CDR1 KGHSH, CDR2 LQKENI. The CDR3 runs to 14 residues. The chain's CDR3 is CASSPTGESTEAFF. The CDR3 DNA is TGTGCCAGCTCACCGACAGGGGAGAGTACTGAAGCTTTCTTT.

The chain uses TRBV7-2 and TRBJ2-5, with D unclear. V shed 4 bases and J shed 4 bases, with 10 bases lying between them. The CDR3 is 13 amino acids. Germline V lookup: CDR1 SGHTA, CDR2 FQGNSA. The CDR3 loop is CASSSARRETQYF. Written as DNA, the CDR3 is TGTGCCAGCAGCTCCGCCCGCAGAGAGACCCAGTACTTC. The full variable domain, its missing parts supplied by reference TRBV7-2 and TRBJ2-5, is GAGVSQSPSNKVTEKGKDVELRCDPISGHTALYWYRQSLGQGLEFLIYFQGNSAPDKSGLPSDRFSAERTGGSVSTLTIQRTQQEDSAVYLCASSSARRETQYFGPGTRLLVL.

The chain links TRBV29-1 to TRBJ2-5; 12 bases agree with TRBD1. The trim removed 6 bases at V and 5 bases at J, leaving 4 bases unmatched. Germline CDR1 SQVTM, CDR2 ANQGSEA. CDR3 size: 13 residues. The CDR3 sequence: CSVGTGGSETQYF. CDR3 DNA sequence: TGCAGCGTAGGGACAGGGGGCAGCGAGACCCAGTACTTC.

This clone has just a few counts. V and J are TRBV15 and TRBJ1-2, with D tentatively TRBD1 (6 bases). V was cut by 1 base and J by 5 bases, with 17 bases left in between. From germline, CDR1 is LNHNV and CDR2 YYDKDF (reference sequence). The CDR3 is made up of 16 amino acids. CDR3 loop: CATSRGPQQGWYGYTF. The CDR3 DNA reads TGTGCCACCAGCAGAGGCCCCCAACAGGGATGGTATGGCTACACCTTC.